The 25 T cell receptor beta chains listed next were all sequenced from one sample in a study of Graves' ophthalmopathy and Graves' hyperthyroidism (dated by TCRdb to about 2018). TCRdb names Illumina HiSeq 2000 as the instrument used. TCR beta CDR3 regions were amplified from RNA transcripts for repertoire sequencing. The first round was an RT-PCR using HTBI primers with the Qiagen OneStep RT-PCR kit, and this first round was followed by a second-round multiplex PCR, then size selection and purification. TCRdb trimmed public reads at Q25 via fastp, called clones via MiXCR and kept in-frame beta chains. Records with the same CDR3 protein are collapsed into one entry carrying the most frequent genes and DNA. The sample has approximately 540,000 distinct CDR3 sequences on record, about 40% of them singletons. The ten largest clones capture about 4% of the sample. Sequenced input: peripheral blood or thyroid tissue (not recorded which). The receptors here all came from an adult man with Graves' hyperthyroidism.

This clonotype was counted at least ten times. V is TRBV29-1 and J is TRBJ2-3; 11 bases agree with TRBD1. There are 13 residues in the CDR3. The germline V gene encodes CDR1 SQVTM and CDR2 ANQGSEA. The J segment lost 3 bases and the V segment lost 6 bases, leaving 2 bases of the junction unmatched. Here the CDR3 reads CSVRDRGTDTQYF. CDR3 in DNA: TGCAGCGTGCGGGACAGGGGGACAGATACGCAGTATTTT.

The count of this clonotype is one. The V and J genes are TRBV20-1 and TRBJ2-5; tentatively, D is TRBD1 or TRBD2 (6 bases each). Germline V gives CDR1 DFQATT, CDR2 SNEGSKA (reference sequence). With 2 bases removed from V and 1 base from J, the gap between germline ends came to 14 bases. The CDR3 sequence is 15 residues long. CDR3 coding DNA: TGCAGTGCTAGAAGGGGGGCGGACTTCCAAGAGACCCAGTACTTC. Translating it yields CSARRGADFQETQYF.

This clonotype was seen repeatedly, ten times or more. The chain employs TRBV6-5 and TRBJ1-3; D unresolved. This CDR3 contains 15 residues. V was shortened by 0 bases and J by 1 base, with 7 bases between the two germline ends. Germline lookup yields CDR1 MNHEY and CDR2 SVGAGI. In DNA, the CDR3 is TGTGCCAGCAGTTACTCGATGGGTTCTGGAAACACCATATATTTT. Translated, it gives CASSYSMGSGNTIYF.

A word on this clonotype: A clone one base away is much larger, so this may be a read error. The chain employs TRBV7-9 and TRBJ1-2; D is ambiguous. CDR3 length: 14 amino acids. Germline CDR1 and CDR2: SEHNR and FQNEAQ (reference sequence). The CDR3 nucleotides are TGTGCCGGCAGCTTAGCTTACCCGAACTATGGCTACACCTTC. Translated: CAGSLAYPNYGYTF.

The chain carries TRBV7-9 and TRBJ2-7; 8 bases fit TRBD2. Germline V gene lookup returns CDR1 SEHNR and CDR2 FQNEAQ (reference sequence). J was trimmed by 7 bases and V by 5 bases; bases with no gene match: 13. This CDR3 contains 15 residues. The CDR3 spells CASSLGASGYNEQYF. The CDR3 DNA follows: TGTGCCAGCAGCCTCGGGGCTAGCGGGTACAATGAGCAGTACTTC.

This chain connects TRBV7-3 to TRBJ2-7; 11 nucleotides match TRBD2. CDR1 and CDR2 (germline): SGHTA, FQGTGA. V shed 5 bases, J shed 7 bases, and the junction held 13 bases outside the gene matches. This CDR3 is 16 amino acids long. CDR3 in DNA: TGTGCCAGCAGCATCGTGGCTAGCGGGGGGTACAATGAGCAGTACTTC. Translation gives CASSIVASGGYNEQYF.

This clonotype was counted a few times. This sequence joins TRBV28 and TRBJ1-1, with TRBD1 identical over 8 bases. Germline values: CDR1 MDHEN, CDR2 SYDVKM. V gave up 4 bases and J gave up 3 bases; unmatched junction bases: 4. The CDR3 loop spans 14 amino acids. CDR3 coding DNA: TGTGCCAGCAGTTGGGACAGGCGATACACTGAAGCTTTCTTT. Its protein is CASSWDRRYTEAFF.

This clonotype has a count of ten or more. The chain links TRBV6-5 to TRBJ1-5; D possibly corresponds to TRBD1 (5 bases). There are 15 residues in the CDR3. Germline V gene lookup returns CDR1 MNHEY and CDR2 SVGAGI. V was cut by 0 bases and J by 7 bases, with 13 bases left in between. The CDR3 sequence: CASSYSQGPGQPQHF. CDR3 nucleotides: TGTGCCAGCAGTTACTCGCAGGGTCCAGGGCAGCCCCAGCATTTT.

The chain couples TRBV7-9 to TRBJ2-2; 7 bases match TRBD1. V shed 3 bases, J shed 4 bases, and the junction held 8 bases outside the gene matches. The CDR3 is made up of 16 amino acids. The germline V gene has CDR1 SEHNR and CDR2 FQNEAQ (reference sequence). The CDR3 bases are TGTGCCAGCAGCTTTAGACAGGGAACGAGCACCGGGGAGCTGTTTTTT. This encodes CASSFRQGTSTGELFF.

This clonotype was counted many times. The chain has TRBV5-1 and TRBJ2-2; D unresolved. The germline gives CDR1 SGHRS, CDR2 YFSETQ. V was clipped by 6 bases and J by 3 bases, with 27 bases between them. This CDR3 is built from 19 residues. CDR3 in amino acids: CASKPPAGVGRAHTGELFF. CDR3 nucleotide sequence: TGCGCCAGCAAACCCCCTGCTGGGGTAGGACGGGCGCACACCGGGGAGCTGTTTTTT.

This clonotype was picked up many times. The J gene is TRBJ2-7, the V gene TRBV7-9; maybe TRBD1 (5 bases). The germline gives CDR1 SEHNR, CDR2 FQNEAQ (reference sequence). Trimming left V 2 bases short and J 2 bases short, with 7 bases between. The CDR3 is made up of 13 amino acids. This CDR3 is CASSLHRTYEQYF. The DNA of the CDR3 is TGTGCCAGCAGCTTACACAGGACCTACGAGCAGTACTTC.

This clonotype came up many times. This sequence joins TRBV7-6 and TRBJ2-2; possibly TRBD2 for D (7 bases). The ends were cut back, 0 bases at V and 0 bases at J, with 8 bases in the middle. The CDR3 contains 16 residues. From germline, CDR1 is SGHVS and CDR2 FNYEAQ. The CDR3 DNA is TGTGCCAGCAGCTTAGCAGGGGGGGCGAACACCGGGGAGCTGTTTTTT. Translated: CASSLAGGANTGELFF.

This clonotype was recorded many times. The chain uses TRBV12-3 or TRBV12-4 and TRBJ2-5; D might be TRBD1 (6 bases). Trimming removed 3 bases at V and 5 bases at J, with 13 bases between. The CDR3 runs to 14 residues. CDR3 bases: TGTGCCAGCAGTTTTTCGACAGGTTCGGAGACCCAGTACTTC. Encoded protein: CASSFSTGSETQYF.

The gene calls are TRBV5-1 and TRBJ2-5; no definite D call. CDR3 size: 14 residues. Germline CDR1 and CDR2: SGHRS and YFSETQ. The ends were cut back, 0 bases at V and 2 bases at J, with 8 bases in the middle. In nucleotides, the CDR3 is TGCGCCAGCAGCTTGGCCTACAGTCAAGAGACCCAGTACTTC. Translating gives CASSLAYSQETQYF.

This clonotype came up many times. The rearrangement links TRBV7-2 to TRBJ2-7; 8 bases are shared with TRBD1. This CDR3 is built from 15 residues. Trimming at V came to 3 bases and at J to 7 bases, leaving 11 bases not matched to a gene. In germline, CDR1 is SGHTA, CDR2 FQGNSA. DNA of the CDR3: TGTGCCAGCAGCTTGGACGGGACAGGTCCTTGGGAGCAGTACTTC. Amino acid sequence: CASSLDGTGPWEQYF. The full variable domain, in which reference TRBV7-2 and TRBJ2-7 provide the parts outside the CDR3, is GAGVSQSPSNKVTEKGKDVELRCDPISGHTALYWYRQSLGQGLEFLIYFQGNSAPDKSGLPSDRFSAERTGGSVSTLTIQRTQQEDSAVYLCASSLDGTGPWEQYFGPGTRLTVT.

CDR3 protein: CASSIGPEQFF. CDR3 DNA: TGTGCCAGTAGTATCGGCCCGGAGCAGTTCTTC. The rearrangement joins TRBV19 to TRBJ2-1; D call uncertain. Trimming removed 3 bases at V and 10 bases at J, with 7 bases between. Germline V gene data show CDR1 as LNHDA and CDR2 as SQIVND (reference sequence). This CDR3 has 11 residues.

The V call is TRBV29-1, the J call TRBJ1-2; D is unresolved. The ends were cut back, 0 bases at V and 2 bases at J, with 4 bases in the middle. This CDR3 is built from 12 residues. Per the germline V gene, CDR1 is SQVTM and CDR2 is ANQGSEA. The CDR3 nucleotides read TGCAGCGTTGAAGATCTCAACTATGGCTACACCTTC. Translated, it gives CSVEDLNYGYTF. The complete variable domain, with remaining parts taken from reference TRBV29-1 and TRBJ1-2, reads SAVISQKPSRDICQRGTSLTIQCQVDSQVTMMFWYRQQPGQSLTLIATANQGSEATYESGFVIDKFPISRPNLTFSTLTVSNMSPEDSSIYLCSVEDLNYGYTFGSGTRLTVV.

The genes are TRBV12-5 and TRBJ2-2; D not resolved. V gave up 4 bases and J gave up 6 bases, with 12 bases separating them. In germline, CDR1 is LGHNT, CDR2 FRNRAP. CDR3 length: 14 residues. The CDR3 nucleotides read TGTGCTAGTGGTTCCCTGAGTGGGGCCGGGGAGCTGTTTTTT. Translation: CASGSLSGAGELFF. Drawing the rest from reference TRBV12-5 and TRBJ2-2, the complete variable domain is DARVTQTPRHKVTEMGQEVTMRCQPILGHNTVFWYRQTMMQGLELLAYFRNRAPLDDSGMPKDRFSAEMPDATLATLKIQPSEPRDSAVYFCASGSLSGAGELFFGEGSRLTVL.

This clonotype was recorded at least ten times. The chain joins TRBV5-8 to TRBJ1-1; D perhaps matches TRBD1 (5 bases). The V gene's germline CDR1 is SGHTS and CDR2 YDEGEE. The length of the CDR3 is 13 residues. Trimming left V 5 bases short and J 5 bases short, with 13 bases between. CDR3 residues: CASRTESVTEAFF. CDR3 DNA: TGTGCCAGCAGGACAGAGTCGGTAACTGAAGCTTTCTTT.

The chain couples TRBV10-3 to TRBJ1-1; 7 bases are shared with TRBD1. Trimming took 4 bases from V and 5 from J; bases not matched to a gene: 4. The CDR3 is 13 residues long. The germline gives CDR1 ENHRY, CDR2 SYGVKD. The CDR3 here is CAISVTGRTEAFF. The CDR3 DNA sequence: TGTGCCATCAGTGTGACAGGGCGAACTGAAGCTTTCTTT.

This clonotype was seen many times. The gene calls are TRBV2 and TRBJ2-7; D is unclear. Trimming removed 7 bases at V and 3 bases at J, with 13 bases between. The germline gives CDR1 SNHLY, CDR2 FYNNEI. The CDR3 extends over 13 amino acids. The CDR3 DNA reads TGTGCCAGCAAGACCGGTGCCGTCTACGAGCAGTACTTC. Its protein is CASKTGAVYEQYF.

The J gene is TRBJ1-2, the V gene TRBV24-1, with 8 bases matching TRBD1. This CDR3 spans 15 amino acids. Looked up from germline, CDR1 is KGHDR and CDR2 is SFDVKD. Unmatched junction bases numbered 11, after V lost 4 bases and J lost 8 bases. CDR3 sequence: CATSDRTGSVGGYTF. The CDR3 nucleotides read TGTGCCACCAGTGACCGGACAGGGTCTGTTGGGGGCTACACCTTC.

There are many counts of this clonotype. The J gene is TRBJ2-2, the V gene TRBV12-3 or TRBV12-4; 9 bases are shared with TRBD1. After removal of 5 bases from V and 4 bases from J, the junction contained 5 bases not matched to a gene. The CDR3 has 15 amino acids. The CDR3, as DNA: TGTGCCAGCAGTCCACAGGGGGCCGTCACCGGGGAGCTGTTTTTT. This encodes CASSPQGAVTGELFF.

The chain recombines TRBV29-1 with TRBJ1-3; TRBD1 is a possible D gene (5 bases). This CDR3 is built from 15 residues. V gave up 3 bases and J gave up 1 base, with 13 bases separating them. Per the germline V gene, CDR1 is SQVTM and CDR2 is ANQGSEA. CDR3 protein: CSVETYRQSGNTIYF. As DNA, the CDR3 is TGCAGCGTTGAGACCTACCGACAGTCTGGAAACACCATATATTTT.

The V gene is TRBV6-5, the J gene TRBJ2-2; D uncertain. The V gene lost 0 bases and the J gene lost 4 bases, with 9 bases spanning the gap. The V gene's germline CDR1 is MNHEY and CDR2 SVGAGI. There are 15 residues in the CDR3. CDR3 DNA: TGTGCCAGCAGTTACTCATTACCAAGCACCGGGGAGCTGTTTTTT. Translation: CASSYSLPSTGELFF.